Below, 16 T cell receptor beta chains from the same sample are listed, as sequenced in a study of early T cells in non-severe SARS-CoV-2 infection. TCRdb reanalysed the 5' RACE reads using MiXCR and keeps one entry per CDR3 protein. The data show around 50,000 distinct CDR3 sequences, approximately 8.1% seen once. Sequencing was carried out using whole blood. These receptors were obtained from an adult who was a healthcare worker with PCR-confirmed SARS-CoV-2 infection or an uninfected control (not recorded which).

There are a few counts of this clonotype. This rearrangement joins TRBV20-1 to TRBJ1-1; the match to TRBD1 covers 9 bases. Germline V gene sequence: CDR1 DFQATT, CDR2 SNEGSKA (reference sequence). The CDR3 has 14 amino acids. Trimming took 2 bases from V and 5 from J; bases not matched to a gene: 6. CDR3 bases: TGCAGTGCTAGACCCTTACAGGGGGCAACTGAAGCTTTCTTT. Translation: CSARPLQGATEAFF.

There are many counts of this clonotype. The rearrangement links TRBV7-9 to TRBJ2-7, with 7 bases fitting TRBD1. V trimming: 5 bases; J trimming: 3 bases; junction bases outside the gene matches: 10. There are 15 residues in the CDR3. CDR1 and CDR2 from the germline V gene are SEHNR and FQNEAQ (reference sequence). The CDR3 bases are TGTGCCAGCAGCCTAGACAGGGAGTATATCTACGAGCAGTACTTC. Translated: CASSLDREYIYEQYF.

There are many counts of this clonotype. The V and J genes are TRBV20-1 and TRBJ2-7; no reliable D call. This CDR3 comprises 16 residues. The ends were cut back, 6 bases at V and 6 bases at J, with 27 bases in the middle. Germline lookup yields CDR1 DFQATT and CDR2 SNEGSKA (reference sequence). The DNA for the CDR3 is TGCAGTGCCCTGTGGACCGGTAGCCTCTTTGCATTCGAGCAGTACTTC. Its protein is CSALWTGSLFAFEQYF.

This clonotype has just a few counts. This chain uses TRBV7-9 with TRBJ2-3, with 7 bases that match TRBD1. Trimming took 6 bases from V and 2 from J; bases not matched to a gene: 8. The CDR3 length is 15 residues. Germline loops: CDR1 SEHNR, CDR2 FQNEAQ (reference sequence). CDR3 nucleotide sequence: TGTGCCAGCAGACCGGGACAGACGCTCACAGATACGCAGTATTTT. Protein sequence: CASRPGQTLTDTQYF. The full variable domain, completed using reference TRBV7-9 and TRBJ2-3, is DTGVSQNPRHKITKRGQNVTFRCDPISEHNRLYWYRQTLGQGPEFLTYFQNEAQLEKSRLLSDRFSAERPKGSFSTLEIQRTEQGDSAMYLCASRPGQTLTDTQYFGPGTRLTVL.

The sample holds many counts of this clonotype. The V call is TRBV18, the J call TRBJ1-4; D gene ambiguous. CDR1 is KGHSH and CDR2 is LQKENI in the germline V gene. The ends were cut back, 5 bases at V and 9 bases at J, with 10 bases in the middle. This CDR3 contains 12 residues. The CDR3 spells CASSGETKKLFF. The CDR3 nucleotides read TGTGCCAGCTCAGGGGAGACGAAAAAACTGTTTTTT.

This clonotype was observed a few times. The chain carries TRBV2 and TRBJ2-1; 10 bases line up with TRBD1. Germline CDR1 reads SNHLY; CDR2 reads FYNNEI. This CDR3 is built from 15 residues. The V and J ends lost 4 bases and 0 bases, in that order; junction bases with no gene match: 0. The CDR3, as DNA: TGTGCCAGCAGTGGGACAGGGGGCTCCTACAATGAGCAGTTCTTC. Translating it yields CASSGTGGSYNEQFF.

The CDR3 DNA is TGCGCCAGCAGCCACGCGGGACTAGGGAGGAATGAGCAGTTCTTC. Its translation: CASSHAGLGRNEQFF. The J gene is TRBJ2-1, the V gene TRBV4-3; 8 positions match TRBD2. V gave up 3 bases and J gave up 7 bases; unmatched junction bases: 8. This CDR3 has 15 residues. The germline gives CDR1 LGHNA, CDR2 YSLEER.

This clonotype showed up many times. This chain links TRBV14 with TRBJ1-1, with D uncertain. CDR1 and CDR2 (germline): SGHDN, FVKESK. Deletions cut 0 bases from V and 0 bases from J, with 2 bases between. CDR3 length: 13 residues. The CDR3 DNA reads as TGTGCCAGCAGCCAAGACATGAACACTGAAGCTTTCTTT. Encoded protein: CASSQDMNTEAFF.

This clonotype showed up just a few times. DNA of the CDR3: TGTGCCTGGAGTGAGGGATGGAGGGTTCTAAAGACGGAGACCCAGTACTTC. Its translation: CAWSEGWRVLKTETQYF. The chain is built from TRBV30 and TRBJ2-5, with D tentatively TRBD2 (6 bases). The length of the CDR3 is 17 residues. Deletions cut 1 base from V and 5 bases from J, with 23 bases between. Germline-derived CDR1 and CDR2 are GTSNPN and SVGIG (reference sequence).

This clonotype came up many times. The J gene is TRBJ2-7, the V gene TRBV18; D remains unclear. CDR3 length equals 14 residues. CDR1 is KGHSH and CDR2 is LQKENI in the germline V gene. V gave up 1 base and J gave up 0 bases, with 7 bases separating them. CDR3 in DNA: TGTGCCAGCTCACCACTGGCCGTCTCCTACGAGCAGTACTTC. Encoded protein: CASSPLAVSYEQYF.

This clonotype was counted a few times. The chain joins TRBV12-3 or TRBV12-4 to TRBJ2-7; D gene uncertain. CDR3 length: 12 residues. V was clipped by 5 bases and J by 6 bases, with 11 bases between them. The CDR3 bases are TGTGCCAGCAGTGCAGAGTTTCTCGAGCAGTACTTC. Translating it yields CASSAEFLEQYF.

This clonotype was seen many times. V gene TRBV27 combines with J gene TRBJ1-2, with D unresolved. This CDR3 has 13 amino acids. V dropped 3 bases and J dropped 1 base, with 6 bases sitting between them. The germline V gene has CDR1 MNHEY and CDR2 SMNVEV (reference sequence). The CDR3 nucleotides are TGTGCCAGCAGTTTCGGGCTTAACTATGGCTACACCTTC. Translating it yields CASSFGLNYGYTF.

The chain recombines TRBV28 with TRBJ1-5, with 7 bases identical to TRBD1. CDR1 is MDHEN, CDR2 SYDVKM, per germline. V trimming: 5 bases; J trimming: 4 bases; junction bases outside the gene matches: 11. The CDR3 has 16 residues. The CDR3 spells CASSIRQGRVNQPQHF. DNA for the CDR3: TGTGCCAGCAGTATCCGACAGGGCAGGGTAAATCAGCCCCAGCATTTT. Full variable domain (rest looked up from reference TRBV28 and TRBJ1-5): DVKVTQSSRYLVKRTGEKVFLECVQDMDHENMFWYRQDPGLGLRLIYFSYDVKMKEKGDIPEGYSVSREKKERFSLILESASTNQTSMYLCASSIRQGRVNQPQHFGDGTRLSIL.

The sample holds a few counts of this clonotype. The chain links TRBV4-3 to TRBJ2-1; TRBD2 agrees at 9 bases. Germline CDR1 and CDR2: LGHNA and YSLEER. The CDR3 sequence is 20 residues long. The V gene end was trimmed by 8 bases and the J gene end by 3 bases; junction bases not matched to a gene: 23. CDR3 region: CASARLVSGGYPELYNEQFF. CDR3 in DNA: TGCGCCAGCGCCCGACTGGTTAGCGGGGGTTACCCCGAGCTCTACAATGAGCAGTTCTTC.

This clonotype was found a few times. This chain joins TRBV9 and TRBJ1-1; D is ambiguous. V was shortened by 0 bases and J by 0 bases, with 15 bases between the two germline ends. This CDR3 is built from 17 residues. Germline CDR1 reads SGDLS; CDR2 reads YYNGEE. The DNA for the CDR3 is TGTGCCAGCAGCGTAGGCGAGGGCTCGACCATGAACACTGAAGCTTTCTTT. Translating it yields CASSVGEGSTMNTEAFF. The variable domain in full, with the rest retrieved from reference TRBV9 and TRBJ1-1, is DSGVTQTPKHLITATGQRVTLRCSPRSGDLSVYWYQQSLDQGLQFLIQYYNGEERAKGNILERFSAQQFPDLHSELNLSSLELGDSALYFCASSVGEGSTMNTEAFFGQGTRLTVV.

This clonotype has ten or more counts. V gene TRBV20-1 combines with J gene TRBJ1-1; tentatively, D is TRBD1 (5 bases). The V end lost 5 bases, the J end lost 7 bases, and 14 bases lay between the germline ends. This CDR3 spans 12 amino acids. Germline assignment: CDR1 DFQATT and CDR2 SNEGSKA (reference sequence). CDR3 sequence (DNA): TGCAGTGCTCCCGCGTTGAGGGGTGAAGCTTTCTTT. It codes for CSAPALRGEAFF.